The text below deals with one TCR beta chain. Antigen unknown. This entry belongs to a study of long-term antiretroviral therapy in people with HIV. Survey-level resolution applied to immunoSEQ assay v3.0. Measured with immunoSEQ multiplex PCR; TCRdb has only the in-frame clones, and not every one. The table records about 40,000 clones, approximately 87% of them present only once. Looked up from germline, CDR1 is SSHAT and CDR2 is FNYEAQ (reference sequence). The CDR3 loop spans 11 amino acids. The study, taken as a whole, reports: Against controls, HIV repertoires showed narrower ranges of CDR3 length.

V is TRBV7-7 and J is TRBJ2-5, with D tentatively TRBD1 or TRBD2 (6 bases each). The source material was unsorted PBMCs, sampled 1.2 years after starting antiretroviral therapy. The sequence derives from a woman between 50 and 59 years old with HIV. Here the CDR3 DNA reads TGTGGGGGTCGAGGGGGGGAGACCCAGTACTTC. Translating gives CGGRGGETQYF.